The rows below give T cell receptor beta chains drawn from one sample of a study of T cell responses to AZD1222 COVID-19 vaccine. TCRdb keeps only in-frame clones here, not all; method: immunoSEQ multiplex PCR. The table lists about 160,000 clones, almost 90% of them singletons. The sample here was peripheral blood, taken on day 0 of AZD1222 vaccination. The origin of the receptors is an adult in good health. Both conserved end residues are part of each CDR3. The D gene is left open where the match is weak. Not every row has a clone size; where given, it reads once, few, many or a size class.

size	D	V	J	length	DNA	CDR3
.	.	TRBV7-4	TRBJ1-1	14	TGTGCCAGCAGCTTTCCCCGGGCGAACACTGAAGCTTTCTTT	CASSFPRANTEAFF
.	TRBD1	TRBV28	TRBJ1-2	14	TGTGCCAGCAGTCAAACAGGGGCGAACTATGGCTACACCTTC	CASSQTGANYGYTF
.	.	TRBV7-2	TRBJ1-1	16	TGTGCCAGCAGCTTAGCAGACTCCAGGGCCCGCACTGAAGCTTTCTTT	CASSLADSRARTEAFF
.	.	TRBV7-2	TRBJ1-1	15	TGTGCCAGCAGCATCGCAGGGGTTGACGACACTGAAGCTTTCTTT	CASSIAGVDDTEAFF
.	.	TRBV20-1	TRBJ1-1	11	TGCAGCGCCCCACCGGGGATTGAAGCTTTCTTT	CSAPPGIEAFF
.	TRBD2	TRBV12-5	TRBJ2-1	17	TGTGCTAGTGGTTTGGGTGGACTAGCGGTGGTTTACAATGAGCAGTTCTTC	CASGLGGLAVVYNEQFF
.	.	TRBV19	TRBJ2-7	12	TGTGCCAGTAGTCCGGTGGGCCACGAGCAGTACTTC	CASSPVGHEQYF
.	.	TRBV5-1	TRBJ2-3	13	TGCGCCAGCAGCTTGTATCCCACAGATACGCAGTATTTT	CASSLYPTDTQYF
once	.	TRBV7-2	TRBJ1-3	13	TGTGCCAGCAGCCCGGGTACTGGAAACACCATATATTTT	CASSPGTGNTIYF
.	.	TRBV27	TRBJ2-7	15	TGTGCCAGCAGTCCCAACCCAGGGGGAGGGGACGAGCAGTACTTC	CASSPNPGGGDEQYF
.	TRBD2	TRBV6-2/TRBV6-3	TRBJ2-5	13	TGTGCCAGCAGCCCTCGGGAGGGAGAGACCCAGTACTTC	CASSPREGETQYF
.	.	TRBV10-3	TRBJ2-1	14	TGTGCCATCAGTGAGTCGAGTAGTGTCAATGAGCAGTTCTTC	CAISESSSVNEQFF
.	TRBD2	TRBV2	TRBJ2-7	13	TGTGCCAGCAGTGGGGCGGGGGTCTACGAGCAGTACTTC	CASSGAGVYEQYF
.	.	TRBV27	TRBJ2-1	11	TGTGCCAGCAGTAGGAACCTATCCTGGTTCTTC	CASSRNLSWFF
.	.	TRBV27	TRBJ2-6	13	TGTGCCAGCAGCGGCACTGGGGCCAACGTCCTGACTTTC	CASSGTGANVLTF
.	TRBD1	TRBV19	TRBJ1-6	16	TGTGCCAGTAGTATGGTCCCAGGGGGACAGAATTCACCCCTCCACTTT	CASSMVPGGQNSPLHF
few	.	TRBV5-1	TRBJ2-3	17	TGCGCCAGCAGCTGGGTCCCCAGCGTAGGGGGCACAGATACGCAGTATTTT	CASSWVPSVGGTDTQYF
.	.	TRBV5-6	TRBJ1-3	16	TGTGCCAGCAGCTTAACCGGGACGAACTCTGGAAACACCATATATTTT	CASSLTGTNSGNTIYF
.	.	TRBV14	TRBJ2-5	12	TGTGCCAGCAGCCAAGGCCTGTGGACCCAGTACTTC	CASSQGLWTQYF
.	.	TRBV12-3/TRBV12-4	TRBJ2-4	10	TGTGCCAGCAAGGGGACCCGTCAGTACTTC	CASKGTRQYF